This T cell receptor (beta chain) is from a study of beta chain features in type 1 diabetes. With 7 bases removed from V and 0 bases from J, the gap between germline ends came to 12 bases. Germline V gives CDR1 MDHEN, CDR2 SYDVKM. The CDR3 is made up of 14 amino acids. The authors reverse transcribed all of the isolated RNA, so sequencing captured expressed TCRB transcripts. The assay was immunoSEQ multiplex PCR, and TCRdb's table has in-frame clones only and misses some. The sample consists of 810,000 or so clones, roughly a sixth of them appearing once. There are a few counts of this clone. The chain employs TRBV28 and TRBJ1-2, with D tentatively TRBD1 (5 bases). The material sequenced was naive CD4+ T cells from blood. This TCR derives from a woman younger than 30 in good health. The chain's CDR3 is CASKSQGANYGYTF. Here the CDR3 DNA reads TGTGCCAGCAAATCCCAGGGTGCTAACTATGGCTACACCTTC.